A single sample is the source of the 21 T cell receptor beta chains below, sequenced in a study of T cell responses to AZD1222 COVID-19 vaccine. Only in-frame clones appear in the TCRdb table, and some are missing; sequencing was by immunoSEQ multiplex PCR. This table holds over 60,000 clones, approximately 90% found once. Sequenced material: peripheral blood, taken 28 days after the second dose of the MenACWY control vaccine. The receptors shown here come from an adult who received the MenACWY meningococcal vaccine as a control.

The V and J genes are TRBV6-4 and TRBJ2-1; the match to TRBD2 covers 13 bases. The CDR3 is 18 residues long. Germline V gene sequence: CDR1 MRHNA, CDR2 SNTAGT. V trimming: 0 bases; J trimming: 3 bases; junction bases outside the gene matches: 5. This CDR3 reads CASSDSPTSGGSYNEQFF. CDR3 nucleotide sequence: TGTGCCAGCAGTGACTCGCCGACTAGCGGGGGGAGCTACAATGAGCAGTTCTTC.

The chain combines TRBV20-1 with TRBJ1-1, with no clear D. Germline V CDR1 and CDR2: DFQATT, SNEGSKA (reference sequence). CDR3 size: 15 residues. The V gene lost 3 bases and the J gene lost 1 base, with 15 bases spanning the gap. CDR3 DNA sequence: TGCAGTGCTAGTGCAGGACTTACTTCGAACACTGAAGCTTTCTTT. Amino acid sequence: CSASAGLTSNTEAFF.

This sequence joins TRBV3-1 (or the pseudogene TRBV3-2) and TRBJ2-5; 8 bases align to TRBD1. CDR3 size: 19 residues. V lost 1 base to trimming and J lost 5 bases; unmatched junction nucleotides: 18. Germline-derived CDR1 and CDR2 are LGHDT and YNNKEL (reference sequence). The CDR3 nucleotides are TGTGCCAGCAGCCAAGGGCTGGACAGGGATCTTTTTTCTTGGGAGACCCAGTACTTC. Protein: CASSQGLDRDLFSWETQYF.

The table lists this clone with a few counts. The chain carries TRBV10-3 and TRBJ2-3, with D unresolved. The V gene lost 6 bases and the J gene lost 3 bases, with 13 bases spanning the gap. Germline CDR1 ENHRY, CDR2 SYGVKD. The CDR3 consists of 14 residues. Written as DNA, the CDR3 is TGTGCCATCAGGGAATTGGGCGCAACAGATACGCAGTATTTT. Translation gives CAIRELGATDTQYF.

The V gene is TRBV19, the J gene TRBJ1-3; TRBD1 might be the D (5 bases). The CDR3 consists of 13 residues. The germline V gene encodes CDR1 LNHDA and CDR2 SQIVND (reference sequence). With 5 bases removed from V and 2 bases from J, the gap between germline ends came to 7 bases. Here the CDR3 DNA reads TGTGCCAGTAGTTGGGGGACTGGAAACACCATATATTTT. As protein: CASSWGTGNTIYF.

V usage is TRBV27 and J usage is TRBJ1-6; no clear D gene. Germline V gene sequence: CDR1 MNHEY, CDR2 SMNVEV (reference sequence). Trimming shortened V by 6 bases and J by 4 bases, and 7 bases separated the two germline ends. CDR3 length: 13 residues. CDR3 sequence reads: CASSRDYNSPLHF. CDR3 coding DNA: TGTGCCAGCAGCCGGGATTATAATTCACCCCTCCACTTT.

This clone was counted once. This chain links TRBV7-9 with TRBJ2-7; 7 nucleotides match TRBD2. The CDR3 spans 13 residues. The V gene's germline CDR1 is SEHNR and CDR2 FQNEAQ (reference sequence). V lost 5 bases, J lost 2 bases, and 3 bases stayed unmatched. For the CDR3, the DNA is TGTGCCAGCAGCCGGACTAGTCCCTACGAGCAGTACTTC. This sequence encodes CASSRTSPYEQYF.

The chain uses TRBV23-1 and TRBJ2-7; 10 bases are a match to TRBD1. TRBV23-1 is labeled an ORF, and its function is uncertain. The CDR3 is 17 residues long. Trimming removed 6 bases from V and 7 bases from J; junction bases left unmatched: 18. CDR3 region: CASRGGENPGQGLEQYF. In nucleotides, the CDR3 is TGCGCCAGCAGGGGGGGAGAGAACCCGGGACAGGGGCTGGAGCAGTACTTC.

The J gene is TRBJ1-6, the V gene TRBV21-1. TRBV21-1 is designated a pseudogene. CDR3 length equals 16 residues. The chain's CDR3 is CASTRSSSSYNSPLHF. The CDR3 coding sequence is TGTGCCAGCACCCGATCCTCGAGCTCCTATAATTCACCCCTCCACTTT.

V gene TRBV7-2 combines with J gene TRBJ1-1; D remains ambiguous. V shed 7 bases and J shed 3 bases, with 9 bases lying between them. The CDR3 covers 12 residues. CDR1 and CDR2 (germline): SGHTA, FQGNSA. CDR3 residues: CASMWGYTEAFF. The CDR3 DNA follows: TGTGCCAGCATGTGGGGTTACACTGAAGCTTTCTTT.

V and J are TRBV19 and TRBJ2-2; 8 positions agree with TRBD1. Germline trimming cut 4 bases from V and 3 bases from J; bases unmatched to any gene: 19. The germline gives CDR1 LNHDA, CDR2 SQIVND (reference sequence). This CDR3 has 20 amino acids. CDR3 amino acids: CASSTSDRAASIRDTGELFF. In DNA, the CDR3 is TGTGCCAGTAGTACGTCGGACAGGGCGGCTAGTATTCGAGACACCGGGGAGCTGTTTTTT.

In nucleotides, the CDR3 is TGCGCCAGCAGTGGGCGGGGCCCCAATTCACCCCTCCACTTT. Residues: CASSGRGPNSPLHF. The chain has TRBV10-2 and TRBJ1-6; tentative D call: TRBD1 (5 bases). From germline, CDR1 is WSHSY and CDR2 SAAADI. The V and J ends lost 4 bases and 7 bases respectively, with 11 bases between them. The CDR3 consists of 14 residues.

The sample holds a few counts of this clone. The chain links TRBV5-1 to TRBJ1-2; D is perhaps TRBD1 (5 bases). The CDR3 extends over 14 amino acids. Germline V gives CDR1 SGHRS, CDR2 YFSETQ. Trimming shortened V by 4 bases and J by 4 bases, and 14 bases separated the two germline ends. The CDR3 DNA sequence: TGCGCCAGCAGCCTTCTACGGGGGGTCTATGGCTACACCTTC. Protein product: CASSLLRGVYGYTF.

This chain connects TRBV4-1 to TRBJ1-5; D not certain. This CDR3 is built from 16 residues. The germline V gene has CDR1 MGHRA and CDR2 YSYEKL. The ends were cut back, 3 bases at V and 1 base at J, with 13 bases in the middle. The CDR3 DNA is TGCGCCAGCAGCCAGCCGACAAGAGGAAGCAATCAGCCCCAGCATTTT. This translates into CASSQPTRGSNQPQHF.

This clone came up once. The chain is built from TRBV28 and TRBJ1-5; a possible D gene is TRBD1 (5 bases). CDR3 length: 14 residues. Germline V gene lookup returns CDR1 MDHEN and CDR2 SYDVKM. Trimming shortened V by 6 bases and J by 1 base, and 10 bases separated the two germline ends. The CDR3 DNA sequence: TGTGCCAGCAGACCCCCAGGGAGCAATCAGCCCCAGCATTTT. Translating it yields CASRPPGSNQPQHF.

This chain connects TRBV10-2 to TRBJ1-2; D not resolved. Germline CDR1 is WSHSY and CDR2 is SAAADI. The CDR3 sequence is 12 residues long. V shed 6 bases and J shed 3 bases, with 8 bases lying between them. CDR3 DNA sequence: TGCGCCAGCAGCAGGACGTACTATGGCTACACCTTC. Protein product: CASSRTYYGYTF.

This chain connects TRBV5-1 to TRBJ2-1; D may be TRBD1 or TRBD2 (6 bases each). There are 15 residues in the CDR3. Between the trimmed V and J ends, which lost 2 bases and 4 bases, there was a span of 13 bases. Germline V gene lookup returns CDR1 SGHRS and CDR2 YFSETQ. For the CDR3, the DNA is TGCGCCAGCAGCTTCGGCGGGACACCTTACAATGAGCAGTTCTTC. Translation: CASSFGGTPYNEQFF.

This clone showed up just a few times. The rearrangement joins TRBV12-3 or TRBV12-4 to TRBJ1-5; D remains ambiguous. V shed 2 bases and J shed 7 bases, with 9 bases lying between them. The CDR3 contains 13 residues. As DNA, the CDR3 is TGTGCCAGCAGTTTATCGCCCCTACAGCCCCAGCATTTT. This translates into CASSLSPLQPQHF.

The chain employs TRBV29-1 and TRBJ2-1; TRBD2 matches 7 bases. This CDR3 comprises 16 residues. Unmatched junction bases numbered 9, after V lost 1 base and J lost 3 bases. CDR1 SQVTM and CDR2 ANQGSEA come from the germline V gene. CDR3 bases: TGCAGCGTTGAAGGCGGGAGCCGGGGTATCTACAATGAGCAGTTCTTC. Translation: CSVEGGSRGIYNEQFF.

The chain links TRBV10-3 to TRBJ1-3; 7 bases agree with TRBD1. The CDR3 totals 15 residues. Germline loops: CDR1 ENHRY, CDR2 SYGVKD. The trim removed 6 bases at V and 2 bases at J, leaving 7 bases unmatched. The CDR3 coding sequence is TGTGCCATCAGGATAGGGGGCAGAACTGGAAACACCATATATTTT. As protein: CAIRIGGRTGNTIYF.

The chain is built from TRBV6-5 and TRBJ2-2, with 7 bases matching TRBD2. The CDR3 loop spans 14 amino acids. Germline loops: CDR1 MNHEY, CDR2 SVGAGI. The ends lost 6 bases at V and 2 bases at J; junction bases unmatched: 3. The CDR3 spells CASSWTRNTGELFF. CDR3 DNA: TGTGCCAGCAGCTGGACTAGAAACACCGGGGAGCTGTTTTTT.